Sequencing of this T cell receptor beta chain was carried out in a study of vaccination and CD4 T cells after COVID-19. Overall study findings and caveats: Only after vaccination were a median roughly 90% of convalescents' reactive clones seen.

Cultured CD4+ T cell DNA was sequenced using the Oncomine TCR Beta short-read assay. TCRdb recomputed calls from the PCR reads with MiXCR, one row per CDR3 protein. Of more than 14,000 distinct CDR3 sequences in the sample, 45% to 50% were seen once. The ends were cut back, 4 bases at V and 2 bases at J, with 14 bases in the middle. The CDR3 consists of 14 residues. CDR1 DFQATT and CDR2 SNEGSKA come from the germline V gene (reference sequence). In its sample, this clonotype was seen a few times. Antigen specificity is unknown. Treatment noted: approximately 9-day PBMC culture with coronavirus spike peptide pools or control peptides (ViraFEST assay).

This receptor was identified in a human donor with COVID-19. Sequenced here: cultured CD4+ T cells from blood, sampled after SARS-CoV-2 vaccination. This chain uses TRBV20-1 with TRBJ2-5; D may match TRBD1 or TRBD2 (5 bases each). The CDR3 nucleotides are TGCAGTGCTAACGGGGCTGGGGAGCAAGAGACCCAGTACTTC. It codes for CSANGAGEQETQYF.